This entry concerns a single T cell receptor beta chain. What antigen it recognizes has not been identified. Base qualities are not at hand, and no much larger clone is one base apart. Library creation used the immunoSEQ multiplex PCR assay. A mixture of 60 forward primers for TCR Vbeta segments and 13 reverse primers for TCR Jbeta segments was used in the multiplex PCR. Amplification of the CDR3 region of rearranged TCR beta genes was performed with a multiplex PCR assay on genomic DNA. Amplified TCR beta libraries were sequenced as 87-base-pair reads on the Illumina HiSeq System. The authors' pipeline ran thus. Across the 700 or so repertoires, a later analysis counted roughly 77 million unique TCR beta chains, some 11 million of which were shared by at least two donors. Raw reads were error-corrected and collapsed into unique sequences by a nearest-neighbor algorithm in which closely related sequences were merged to remove PCR and sequencing errors. V, D and J gene segments were assigned by aligning CDR3 sequences to IMGT reference sequences. For a sequence to be retained, a match of at least six nucleotides to both a V gene segment and a J gene segment was required. A rearrangement was called productive if the CDR3 had no stop codons and remained in frame with V and J, and every other rearrangement was called non-productive. CDR3 was defined by IMGT convention, running from the second conserved V-encoded cysteine to the conserved J-encoded phenylalanine. Sequences without an unambiguous match to a single V gene segment were excluded from the earlier analysis of approximately 600 of the donors. In an earlier analysis of some 590 of the donors, a V segment was called functional when productive rearrangements were above 56.7%, and segregating when the standard deviation between donors exceeded 5%. A statistical classification framework was built for diagnosing cytomegalovirus status from the catalog of TCR beta chain sequences. In a later analysis, TCR nucleotide sequences were compared against IMGT/GENE-DB human TR gene sequences so that V and J genes could be assigned. A later analysis assigned CDR3 sequences and most-parsimonious VDJ recombination scenarios with the TCRdist pipeline. A later analysis defined each TCR beta chain by its CDR3 amino acid sequence plus V-gene family, and excluded reads lacking a unique V-gene family. As a way to deal with suspected cross-contamination and a sequencing artifact, a later analysis dropped 592 nucleotide sequences that were highly shared and had low generation probability. A later analysis calculated a clonal expansion index for each public chain from normalized within-repertoire ranks of inferred template counts. A later analysis computed generation probabilities with a VDJ recombination model fitted to out-of-frame rearrangements, and checked the results against IGoR. A later analysis scored TCR-TCR, TCR-HLA and TCR-CMV co-occurrence with hypergeometric tests, applying a repertoire-size bias correction to TCR pairs. False discovery rates were estimated in a later analysis by permuting HLA or CMV assignments 20 times. In a later analysis, co-occurring TCRs were grouped with DBSCAN, and TCRdist sequence similarity was added when clustering was performed within HLA-allele-positive subsets. Co-occurrence clustering excluded repertoires with fewer than 30,000 or more than 120,000 public chains, plus five with anomalous nucleotide sharing. TCRdb carries this immuneACCESS record with in-frame sequences only. Its versions omit some clonotypes, under half of them owing to an unresolved V gene in the studies checked, with the rest unexplained. V, J and clone size are those of that table, while D and trimming were read from the DNA. The sample data list 85,000 to 120,000 clones, and 75% to 80% of these were observed just once. Around a tenth of the sample is held by the ten biggest clonotypes.

The cohort consisted of some 730 healthy bone marrow donors. Cohort members were all nominally healthy when sampled, although unrecorded immune exposures were likely present. The donor was CMV seropositive and was included in the group of almost 300 seropositive cohort members. Every donor gave a peripheral blood sample, and the peripheral blood mononuclear cells from that sample were used for TCR beta sequencing. The Qiagen DNeasy Blood Extraction Kit was used to extract genomic DNA from the blood cell samples. This record comes from a study of cytomegalovirus exposure and HLA in healthy donors (TCRdb year 2017). General notes on the study: In an earlier analysis of 450 to 750 of the donors, approximately 260 Gb of sequence data and about 110 million unique TCR beta sequences from 180 million or so T cells were reported. An early release covering roughly 580 HLA-typed donors comprised around 300 gigabases of sequencing data and roughly 86 million unique TCR sequences. Among the roughly 410 genotyped donors, 81% belonged to the genetic ancestry cluster associated with self-reported Caucasian donors. The study aimed to test whether cataloging public T cell receptors could reveal signatures of past pathogen exposure. The study profiled the T cell repertoires of 550 to 700 subjects by immunosequencing and related them to cytomegalovirus serostatus. In addition to the first cohort of 666 subjects, a separate validation cohort of about 120 different subjects was used. To predict cytomegalovirus infection status, the study brought together high-throughput TCR immunosequencing, statistical association of individual TCRs with disease status, and machine learning. In a later analysis, previously published TCR beta repertoires from 666 donors were re-analyzed and high-resolution HLA genotyping was added so that TCR occurrence patterns could be studied. In the later analysis, no new phenotypic data were used to find candidate immune exposures; instead, reliance was placed on TCR beta sequences and their occurrence across donors. To decide whether each TCR beta V gene segment behaved as functional or pseudogenic, an earlier analysis of some 600 of the donors relied on high-throughput TCR beta sequencing. Alongside the repertoire data, information on donor age, sex, ethnicity and CMV serostatus was compiled. A later genetic analysis took genome-wide SNP genotypes for about 55% of the roughly 670 donors and used that subset as a discovery cohort. Every discovery cohort repertoire had been produced on one sequencing platform. Both class I and class II loci were covered by HLA typing, at four-digit resolution. Typing coverage varied by locus: roughly 629-630 donors for A, B, C, DRB1 and DQB1; some 520 for DQA1; more than 600 for DPA1; roughly 470 for DPB1. Four to six DR-DQ haplotypes were handled as single units for association and clustering because linkage in the cohort was strong. Among about 370 genotyped donors of the cohort, an average of about 240,000 unique TCR beta nucleotide sequences was sequenced per donor, of which roughly 18% were non-productive. Results and caveats for the whole study, not just this receptor: Correlated functional status among segregating V segments might reflect linkage disequilibrium, but an unknown experimental factor could not be ruled out. Compared with equally common non-associated chains, HLA-associated TCR beta chains in a later analysis were more clonally expanded and had lower generation probabilities. Strong co-occurrence of HLA alleles, especially DR and DQ, made assigning TCR associations to individual alleles difficult. HLA typing was unavailable for some donors at each locus, so association tests used only the typed subset. According to the authors, the approach could potentially be generalized to other disease states and immunological phenotypes. Cytomegalovirus status was reported to be diagnosed by the classifier with high specificity and sensitivity in both the original and validation cohorts. A further reported finding was that TCR beta sequences accurately predicted the HLA-A and HLA-B alleles for most subjects in the first cohort. Compared with the approximately 670-donor mean, donors in an Asian-associated ancestry cluster had fewer N-insertions in productive TCRs, according to a later genetic analysis. Roughly uniform sequencing depth across donors was assumed in presence/absence analyses, although this assumption may not hold. According to a later analysis, most CMV-associated TCR beta chains appeared to be HLA-restricted, and the HLA associations seemed to be driven largely by CMV exposure. For the cohort, immune exposure information was limited to CMV serostatus. V-gene and J-gene trimming of TCR beta chains was associated with a missense DCLRE1C variant in a later genetic analysis, and the association was replicated in an independent cohort. In a later analysis, TCR association rates were found to vary across HLA loci, with the most associated TCRs seen for DRB1 alleles and the fewest for HLA-C alleles. The sequencing pipeline was judged likely to have produced a cluster of highly shared sequence variants as a technical artifact. In this cohort, only TCR beta chains were sequenced, and detectable features were limited by the absence of alpha or paired-chain data. In vitro tests confirmed that a few of the cytomegalovirus-associated TCR beta chains recognize cytomegalovirus antigens. Because the 87-base-pair reads could not distinguish some IMGT-functional V segments, including TRBV6-2 and TRBV6-3, those segments were excluded. Approximately 16 rarely observed V segments, including chromosome 9 orphons, were excluded from the earlier analysis of about 610 of the donors because counts were too low. Most TCR sequences were seen in very few donors, while some public TCRs were found in many individuals. In an earlier analysis of fewer than 750 of the donors, most TCR beta V segments were observed in productive rearrangements about 87% or about 30% of the time, broadly matching IMGT annotations. The study listed 164 TCR beta chains as associated with cytomegalovirus. At a false discovery rate of 0.05, a later analysis linked 15,000 to 20,000 TCR beta sequences to specific HLA alleles. In a later analysis, several top co-occurrence clusters were reported to appear linked to parvovirus B19, influenza, CMV and Epstein-Barr virus.

The germline V gene specifies SNHLY as CDR1 and FYNNEI as CDR2. The germline V and J ends show losses of 5 bases and 8 bases respectively, and no gene match explains 2 bases of the junction. The CDR3 covers 12 residues, taking in both the cysteine and the phenylalanine. Only the CDR3 region is kept as DNA, spanning 36 bases read in frame from base 1. The chain is encoded by TRBV2 joined to TRBJ2-1, with 8 bases matching TRBD2. This sequence originates from a male donor in good health and CMV-seropositive. Sequenced sample: PBMCs. The CDR3: CASSLTSDEQFF. DNA sequence: TGTGCCAGCAGTTTGACTAGCGATGAGCAGTTCTTC.